This TCR beta chain comes out of a study of T cell repertoires in cytomegalovirus infection. Study observations and caveats: Within the response measured ex vivo, HLA-C-restricted CMV-specific TCR beta clonotypes were dominant.

This clonotype came up a few times. What it binds is unknown. V dropped 4 bases and J dropped 0 bases, with 15 bases sitting between them. The CDR3 spans 16 residues. Germline V gene sequence: CDR1 SGHAT, CDR2 FQNNGV. TCRdb processed the reads anew with MiXCR; each CDR3 protein has one entry. Among around 210,000 distinct CDR3 sequences listed, 6.5% were seen once. What was sequenced was PBMCs. The TCR was taken from a human donor in good health (CMV status not recorded). Some clones in this sample may be carry-over from other donors' samples. The chain recombines TRBV11-2 with TRBJ1-1; D is ambiguous. In DNA, the CDR3 is TGTGCCAGCAGCTCTAGACCGGGAGCTATGAACACTGAAGCTTTCTTT. This sequence encodes CASSSRPGAMNTEAFF.